This T cell receptor beta chain was captured by sequencing in a study of T cells in Graves' hyperthyroidism and ophthalmopathy. The PBMCs were sourced from fresh peripheral blood (more than 8.5 ml). Amplified TCR beta CDR3 regions came from RNA transcripts. The HTBI primer set drove a first-round RT-PCR of the TCR CDR3. MiXCR, run by TCRdb on the multiplex PCR reads, gives a single entry per CDR3 protein. The profile shows about 400,000 distinct CDR3 sequences, roughly an eighth of them singletons. Germline V gene sequence: CDR1 ENHRY, CDR2 SYGVKD. This CDR3 region has 15 residues. The V and J ends lost 2 bases and 4 bases respectively, with 14 bases between them.

This receptor was taken from a woman under 30 with Graves' hyperthyroidism. The material sequenced was blood. The chain recombines TRBV10-3 with TRBJ1-2; the D is unclear. CDR3 amino acids: CAISEAGITGYGYTF. The CDR3 region has the DNA TGTGCCATCAGTGAGGCGGGGATAACGGGCTATGGCTACACCTTC.